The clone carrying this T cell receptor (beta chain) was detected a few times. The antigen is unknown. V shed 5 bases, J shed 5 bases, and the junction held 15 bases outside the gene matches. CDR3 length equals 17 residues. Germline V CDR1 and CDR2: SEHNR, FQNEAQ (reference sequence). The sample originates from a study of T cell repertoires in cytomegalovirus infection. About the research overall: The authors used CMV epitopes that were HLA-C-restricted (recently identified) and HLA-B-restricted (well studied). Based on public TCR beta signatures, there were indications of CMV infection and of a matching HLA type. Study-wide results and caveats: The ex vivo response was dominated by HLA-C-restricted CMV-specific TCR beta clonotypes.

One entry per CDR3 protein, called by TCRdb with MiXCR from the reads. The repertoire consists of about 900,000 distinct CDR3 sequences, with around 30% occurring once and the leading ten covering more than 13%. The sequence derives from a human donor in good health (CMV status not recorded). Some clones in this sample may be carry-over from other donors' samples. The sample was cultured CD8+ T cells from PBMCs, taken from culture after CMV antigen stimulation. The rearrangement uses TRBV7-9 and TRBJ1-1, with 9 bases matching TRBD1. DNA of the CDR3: TGTGCCAGCAGCGCCCGGGACAGGGAATCCGGTTTGACTGAAGCTTTCTTT. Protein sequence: CASSARDRESGLTEAFF.